The entry below describes one T cell receptor beta chain. There are 16 residues in the CDR3. Losses at the gene ends were 2 bases for V and 2 bases for J; bases not matched to a gene: 5. CDR1 and CDR2 (germline): MNHEY, SVGAGI. Per the study methods: For nucleated cells, counts were estimated from reference gene primer amplification. The data were produced by immunoSEQ multiplex PCR, yet TCRdb's version contains in-frame clones alone and is incomplete. The V and J calls and the clone size are those of that table, but D and trimming were determined from the DNA. The sample has fewer than 150,000 clones, about four fifths seen once; the top ten hold about 13%. This sample was taken from a study of blood T cell repertoires in COVID-19. For the study at large: The study drew acute and convalescent COVID-19 samples from the United States, Italy and Spain. The cDNA or gDNA used as material had been derived from T cells, B-cell-depleted T cells, or PBMCs.

The chain has TRBV6-5 and TRBJ2-2, with 7 nucleotides matching TRBD2. The specimen was peripheral blood. The receptor was isolated from a human donor in a cohort sampled during active COVID-19. In nucleotides, the CDR3 is TGTGCCAGCAGTTACGGGCTAGCGGTAAACACCGGGGAGCTGTTTTTT. This codes for CASSYGLAVNTGELFF.